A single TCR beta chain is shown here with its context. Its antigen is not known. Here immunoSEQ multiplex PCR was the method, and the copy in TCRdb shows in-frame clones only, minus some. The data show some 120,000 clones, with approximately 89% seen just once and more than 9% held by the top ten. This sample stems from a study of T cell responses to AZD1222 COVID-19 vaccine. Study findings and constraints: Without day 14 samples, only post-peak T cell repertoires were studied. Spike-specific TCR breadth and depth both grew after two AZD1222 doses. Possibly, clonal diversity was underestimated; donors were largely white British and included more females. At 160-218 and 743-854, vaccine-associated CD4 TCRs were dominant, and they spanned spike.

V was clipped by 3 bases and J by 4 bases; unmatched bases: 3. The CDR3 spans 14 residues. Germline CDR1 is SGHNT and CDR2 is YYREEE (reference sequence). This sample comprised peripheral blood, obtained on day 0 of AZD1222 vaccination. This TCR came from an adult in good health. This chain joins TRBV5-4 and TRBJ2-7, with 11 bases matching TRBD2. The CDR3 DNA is TGTGCCAGCAGCTCGGCTAGCGGGGGGTACGAGCAGTACTTC. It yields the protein CASSSASGGYEQYF.